The T cell receptor (beta chain) described here comes from a study of OX40 agonist ivuxolimab in advanced cancers. The CDR3 has 12 amino acids. Germline V gene sequence: CDR1 SGHTS, CDR2 YDEGEE. V lost 5 bases and J 8 bases, leaving 11 bases between the germline ends. The table came from immunoSEQ multiplex PCR; TCRdb's copy has only in-frame clones and leaves some out. The sample has some 41,000 clones, just over 90% seen once. The sequencing used CD4+ or CD8+ T cells sorted from blood, collected in a trial of the OX40 agonist ivuxolimab. This rearrangement joins TRBV5-8 to TRBJ2-1; D not resolved. This TCR derives from an adult with an advanced solid tumor such as melanoma, head and neck, liver or kidney cancer. The CDR3 bases are TGTGCCAGCAGACTCTTCGGCGATGAGCAGTTCTTC. It codes for CASRLFGDEQFF.